The present T cell receptor beta chain was sequenced within a study of immune cell composition in non-small cell lung cancer (TCRdb year 2017). Looking at the study overall: Histologic subtype, mainly lung adenocarcinoma or squamous cell carcinoma, was assigned on the basis of H&E together with p63, CK5, Napsin A and TTF-1 immunohistochemistry. TCR-beta sequencing from Adaptive Biotechnologies was done on approximately 32 paired sets of NSCLC tumour and non-adjacent lung specimens and on just over 25 tumour-only specimens. Supplementary cohort #1 consisted of about 11 lung adenocarcinoma cases with paired tumour/lung TCR-beta sequencing and with TIL populations generated to assess tumour reactivity. Four tumour specimens that had TCR-beta data belonged to rare histological subtypes and were left out of the subtype comparisons. Summary of the overall study and its limitations: The reactivity cohort contained only 9 to 10 cases, and the tumour-reactive clones were not shown to have sequences in common with the dominant in vivo tumour-associated clones. No significant correlation was found between smoking pack-years and tumour TCR-beta clonality. Tumour-associated clones >0.5% were found in nearly half of NSCLC cases, namely in around 36% of adenocarcinomas versus 60% to 85% of squamous carcinomas. Top 10 clone scores and productive clonality were significantly higher in lung squamous cell carcinoma than in lung adenocarcinoma tumours. Across around eleven adenocarcinoma cases, the maximal tumour-associated clone frequency showed a strong correlation with TIL tumour reactivity, but overall clonality showed no such correlation.

About this clone: What this receptor recognizes is not known. Base qualities are missing; no much larger clone stands one base away.

Genomic DNA was isolated with the QIAamp DNA kit from frozen aliquots of single-cell suspensions that had not been sorted. The tumour samples consisted of non-small cell lung cancer tissue that had been surgically resected. Tissues were received within 2 hours of resection and were immediately processed into single-cell suspensions. Tissue was mechanically dissociated and enzymatically digested with DNase I, collagenase I and hyaluronidase for about 30 minutes at 37 °C, then filtered and RBC-lysed. A two-step multiplex PCR amplified TCR-beta CDR3 regions from genomic DNA, and the second step of the PCR added Illumina-compatible adaptors. TCR-beta immunosequencing was carried out on an Illumina platform through the commercial immunoSEQ service. On the study's bioinformatics: Repertoires were described by productive clonality and by Top 10 Clones, which is the percentage of T-cell templates coming from the ten most frequent sequences. Values for productive clonality spanned 0 to 1, where a value of 1 indicated a monoclonal population. Tumour-associated clones, identified using log10 scatter plots, were defined as sequences that made up at least 0.1% of tumour T-cell templates and were not found in the matched non-adjacent lung. Two-group comparisons used Student's t-tests, stages used ANOVA, and relationships used linear regression, analysed in GraphPad Prism7 and R. This immuneACCESS table, as held by TCRdb, lists in-frame sequences with V and J called but not all clones. Of the missing ones, under half trace to an unresolved V gene in checked studies; the others have no known cause. Clone size and V and J calls were adopted from that table, with D and trimming inferred from the DNA. The sample includes about 2,300 clones, with roughly 79% observed a single time. The top ten clonotypes cover approximately 4% of the sample.

The CDR3 covers 15 residues, taking in both the cysteine and the phenylalanine. Only the CDR3 portion is preserved as DNA: 45 bases, with reading frame beginning at the first base. The germline V gene provides CDR1 MNHEY and CDR2 SVGAGI. V loses 6 bases at its end and J loses 4 bases; junction bases beyond the gene matches: 12. The rearranged segments are TRBV6-5 and TRBJ2-7, with 7 bases matching TRBD1. The sequenced sample was lung tumor tissue. The TCR originated in a human donor with non-small cell lung cancer. The CDR3 has the sequence CASRSPGQRLYEQYF. The DNA is as follows: TGTGCCAGCAGATCTCCGGGACAGAGGCTATACGAGCAGTACTTC.